This T cell receptor (beta chain) was documented in a study of blood T cell repertoires in COVID-19. In the study overall: Acute-phase and convalescent COVID-19 samples originated in the United States, Italy and Spain. T cells, B-cell-depleted T cells, or PBMCs provided the cDNA or gDNA that served as material.

The CDR3 runs to 13 residues. V lost 5 bases and J 5 bases, leaving 12 bases between the germline ends. Germline CDR1 is SGHNT and CDR2 is YENEEA. Repertoires were generated with immunoSEQ multiplex PCR, while TCRdb's copy carries only in-frame clones and drops some. The table records 500,000 or so clones, roughly 90% of them present only once. This receptor was taken from a woman aged 18-29 years who had recovered from COVID-19. V is TRBV11-3 and J is TRBJ2-5; the D gene is possibly TRBD2 (5 bases). Material for sequencing was PBMCs or T cells enriched from blood (not recorded which). The CDR3 protein is CASSRITGETQYF. The CDR3 nucleotides read TGTGCCAGCAGCCGAATCACGGGGGAGACCCAGTACTTC.